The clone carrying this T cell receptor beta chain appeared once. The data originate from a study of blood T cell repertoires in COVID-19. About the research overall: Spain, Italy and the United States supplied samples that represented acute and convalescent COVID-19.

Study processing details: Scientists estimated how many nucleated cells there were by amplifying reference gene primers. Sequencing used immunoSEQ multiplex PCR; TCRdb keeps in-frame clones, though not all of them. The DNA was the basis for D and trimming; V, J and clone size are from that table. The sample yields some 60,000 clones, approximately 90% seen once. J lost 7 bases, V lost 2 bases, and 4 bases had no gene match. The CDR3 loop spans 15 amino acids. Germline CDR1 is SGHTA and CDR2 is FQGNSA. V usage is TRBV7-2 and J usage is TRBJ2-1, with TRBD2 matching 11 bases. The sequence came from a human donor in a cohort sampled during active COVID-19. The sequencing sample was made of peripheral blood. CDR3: CASSLTSGSLNEQFF. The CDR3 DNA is TGTGCCAGCAGCTTAACTAGCGGGAGTCTAAATGAGCAGTTCTTC.